The 17 T cell receptor beta chains below were found in one sample sequenced in a study of cytomegalovirus exposure and HLA in healthy donors. In the PCR, 60 Vbeta and 13 Jbeta primers were used. TCRdb keeps only in-frame clones here, not all; method: immunoSEQ multiplex PCR. The sample yields roughly 100,000 clones, 76% seen once. Sequencing was carried out using PBMCs. The source is a man aged 40-55 years in good health and CMV-seropositive.

The genes are TRBV6-1 and TRBJ1-1; 11 bases are a match to TRBD1. Germline V CDR1 and CDR2: MNHNS, SASEGT. The CDR3 loop spans 15 amino acids. V shed 6 bases, J shed 5 bases, and the junction held 8 bases outside the gene matches. In nucleotides, the CDR3 is TGTGCCAGCAGCCACCGGACAGGGGGCTGGACTGAAGCTTTCTTT. Translating gives CASSHRTGGWTEAFF.

Written as DNA, the CDR3 is TGTGCCAGCAGCTTAGTAACAGGGACCCTGGCAGAGACCCAGTACTTC. Its protein product is CASSLVTGTLAETQYF. The rearrangement uses TRBV7-2 and TRBJ2-5; a possible D gene is TRBD1 (6 bases). Per the germline V gene, CDR1 is SGHTA and CDR2 is FQGNSA. The CDR3 sequence is 16 residues long. Between the trimmed V and J ends, which lost 1 base and 4 bases, there was a span of 16 bases.

The V call is TRBV7-8, the J call TRBJ2-2, with D maybe TRBD2 (7 bases). CDR1 is SGHVS, CDR2 FQNEAQ, per germline. This CDR3 comprises 15 residues. V was pared by 4 bases and J by 2 bases, with 11 bases between. DNA of the CDR3: TGTGCCAGCAGCTCCGGGGGGCCCAACACCGGGGAGCTGTTTTTT. The encoded protein is CASSSGGPNTGELFF.

The chain links TRBV5-6 to TRBJ1-2, with D unresolved. The germline CDR1 and CDR2 sequences are SGHDT and YYEEEE. V lost 0 bases to trimming and J lost 4 bases, with 13 bases between them. The CDR3 is made up of 15 amino acids. The CDR3 DNA follows: TGTGCCAGCAGCTTGGGGTCGCGGAAGACCTATGGCTACACCTTC. It encodes CASSLGSRKTYGYTF. The full variable domain, with the rest looked up from reference TRBV5-6 and TRBJ1-2, is DAGVTQSPTHLIKTRGQQVTLRCSPKSGHDTVSWYQQALGQGPQFIFQYYEEEERQRGNFPDRFSGHQFPNYSSELNVNALLLGDSALYLCASSLGSRKTYGYTFGSGTRLTVV.

This rearrangement joins TRBV2 to TRBJ2-7; possible D gene TRBD2, 5 bases. The CDR3 runs to 14 residues. V was cut by 6 bases and J by 2 bases, with 14 bases left in between. Germline CDR1 is SNHLY and CDR2 is FYNNEI. The DNA of the CDR3 is TGTGCCAGCAGGCGGGCAGGCGTTGCCTACGAGCAGTACTTC. Amino acids: CASRRAGVAYEQYF.

The chain is built from TRBV5-1 and TRBJ2-2, with 8 bases lining up with TRBD1. J gave up 4 bases and V 4 bases, and 9 bases lay outside the gene matches. This CDR3 comprises 16 residues. Germline CDR1 SGHRS, CDR2 YFSETQ. This CDR3 is CASSPMTGDGTGELFF. Here the CDR3 DNA reads TGCGCCAGCAGCCCGATGACAGGGGACGGCACCGGGGAGCTGTTTTTT.

The chain links TRBV4-2 to TRBJ2-3, with unresolved D. The CDR3 sequence is 14 residues long. The V end lost 1 base, the J end lost 3 bases, and 8 bases lay between the germline ends. Germline lookup yields CDR1 LGHNA and CDR2 YNFKEQ. This CDR3 reads CASSQAHTTDTQYF. The CDR3 region has the DNA TGTGCCAGCAGCCAAGCCCACACAACAGATACGCAGTATTTT.

This clone came up many times. The chain is built from TRBV27 and TRBJ1-5, with D perhaps TRBD1 (6 bases). With 6 bases removed from V and 3 bases from J, the gap between germline ends came to 9 bases. Germline CDR1 and CDR2: MNHEY and SMNVEV (reference sequence). The CDR3 is 13 amino acids. In DNA, the CDR3 is TGTGCCAGCAGAGGACAGCCCAATCAGCCCCAGCATTTT. As protein: CASRGQPNQPQHF.

This clone was counted between two and nine times. The genes are TRBV25-1 and TRBJ1-2; 8 positions match TRBD1. V shed 5 bases and J 6 bases; nucleotides not matched to a gene: 11. Germline V gives CDR1 MGHDK, CDR2 SYGVNS. This CDR3 is 15 amino acids long. The chain's CDR3 is CASSPWTGMEDGYTF. The DNA of the CDR3 is TGTGCCAGCAGTCCATGGACAGGGATGGAGGATGGCTACACCTTC.

This sequence joins TRBV5-5 and TRBJ2-1; 9 nucleotides line up with TRBD2. Germline-derived CDR1 and CDR2 are SGHKS and YYEKEE (reference sequence). V lost 4 bases, J lost 10 bases, and 12 bases stayed unmatched. The CDR3 loop spans 15 amino acids. CDR3 nucleotide sequence: TGTGCCAGCAGCCACGGCGGGGGGGCTGGCCGGGAGCAGTTCTTC. Translating gives CASSHGGGAGREQFF.

The V gene is TRBV7-2, the J gene TRBJ2-7, with D unresolved. The CDR3 totals 14 residues. Per germline, CDR1 SGHTA and CDR2 FQGNSA. V dropped 1 base and J dropped 0 bases, with 7 bases sitting between them. In DNA form, the CDR3 reads TGTGCCAGCAGCTTAGTGGGCCTCTCCTACGAGCAGTACTTC. This encodes CASSLVGLSYEQYF. Together with reference TRBV7-2 and TRBJ2-7, the CDR3 gives the full variable domain: GAGVSQSPSNKVTEKGKDVELRCDPISGHTALYWYRQSLGQGLEFLIYFQGNSAPDKSGLPSDRFSAERTGGSVSTLTIQRTQQEDSAVYLCASSLVGLSYEQYFGPGTRLTVT.

This clone was counted only a few times. The chain couples TRBV30 to TRBJ2-1; D is undetermined. The CDR3 spans 14 residues. The germline CDR1 and CDR2 sequences are GTSNPN and SVGIG (reference sequence). V was cut by 4 bases and J by 0 bases, with 10 bases left in between. The CDR3 sequence: CAWKWPGSYNEQFF. The CDR3 DNA reads TGTGCCTGGAAGTGGCCGGGCTCCTACAATGAGCAGTTCTTC.

The rearrangement links TRBV4-3 to TRBJ2-7; the D gene is possibly TRBD2 (7 bases). The germline V gene encodes CDR1 LGHNA and CDR2 YSLEER. The CDR3 extends over 16 amino acids. V gave up 1 base and J gave up 6 bases, with 19 bases separating them. The CDR3 protein is CASSQGRGGAWSEQYF. The CDR3 bases are TGCGCCAGCAGCCAAGGGAGGGGGGGCGCTTGGTCCGAGCAGTACTTC.

The rearrangement uses TRBV19 and TRBJ1-5; 9 bases agree with TRBD1. This CDR3 is built from 19 residues. CDR1 and CDR2 (germline): LNHDA, SQIVND (reference sequence). V was clipped by 0 bases and J by 5 bases; unmatched bases: 14. CDR3 in DNA: TGTGCCAGTAGTATAGATCCAGACAGGGGGGCGGGCCCCGATCAGCCCCAGCATTTT. It codes for CASSIDPDRGAGPDQPQHF.

The chain is built from TRBV9 and TRBJ1-1, with D perhaps matching TRBD1 (5 bases). The CDR3 covers 16 residues. Trimming stripped 2 bases from V and 4 bases from J, with 18 bases between. Germline values: CDR1 SGDLS, CDR2 YYNGEE. The CDR3 DNA follows: TGTGCCAGCAGCGTCGGGGAGGGAAGGGGAGGCACTGAAGCTTTCTTT. This encodes CASSVGEGRGGTEAFF.

The V call is TRBV27, the J call TRBJ2-5; 7 bases map to TRBD1. The J call may not be correct, given that the DNA end is closer to TRBJ2-7. Germline CDR1 is MNHEY and CDR2 is SMNVEV (reference sequence). This CDR3 is built from 12 residues. CDR3 DNA: TGTGCCAGCAGTCAGGGGGCCTACGAGCAGTACTTC. Translated, it gives CASSQGAYEQYF.

The rearrangement links TRBV28 to TRBJ2-7; tentative D call: TRBD1 (6 bases). Trimming removed 1 base at V and 1 base at J, with 8 bases between. Germline V gene sequence: CDR1 MDHEN, CDR2 SYDVKM. CDR3 size: 14 residues. CDR3 nucleotide sequence: TGTGCCAGCAGTTTATTGGACAGATCCTACGAGCAGTACTTC. As protein: CASSLLDRSYEQYF.